What follows is one TCR beta chain and its context. Its antigen is as yet unknown. The data stem from a study of cytomegalovirus exposure and HLA in healthy donors. Overall study findings and caveats: Some TCR beta chains (approximately 180 of them) were listed as cytomegalovirus-associated.

Every donor was a healthy person donating bone marrow. The PCR contained 60 Vbeta and 13 Jbeta primers. Method: immunoSEQ multiplex PCR; TCRdb's copy keeps in-frame clones and lacks some. Of a few hundred thousand clones in the sample, approximately 80% were seen once. The sequence was collected from a man aged 35 to 55 in good health and CMV-seronegative. The sequenced sample was PBMCs.

CDR3 loop: CASSTGTGYEKLFF. The CDR3 region has the DNA TGTGCCAGCTCTACCGGGACAGGGTATGAAAAACTGTTTTTT. The chain joins TRBV10-3 to TRBJ1-4; 9 positions agree with TRBD1. V lost 10 bases to trimming and J lost 6 bases; unmatched junction nucleotides: 9. Germline CDR1 ENHRY, CDR2 SYGVKD. This CDR3 region has 14 residues.